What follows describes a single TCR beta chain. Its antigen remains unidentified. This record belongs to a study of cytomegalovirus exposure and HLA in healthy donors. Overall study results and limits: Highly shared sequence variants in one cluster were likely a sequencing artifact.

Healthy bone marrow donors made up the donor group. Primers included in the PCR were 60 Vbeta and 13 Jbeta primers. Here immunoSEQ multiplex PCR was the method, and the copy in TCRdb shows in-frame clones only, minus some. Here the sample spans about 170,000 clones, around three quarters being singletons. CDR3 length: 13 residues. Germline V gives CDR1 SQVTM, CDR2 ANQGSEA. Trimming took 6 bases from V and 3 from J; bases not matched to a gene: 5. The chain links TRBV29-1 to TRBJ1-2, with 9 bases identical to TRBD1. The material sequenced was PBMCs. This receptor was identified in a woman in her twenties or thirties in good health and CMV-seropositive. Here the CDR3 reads CSVTGQGDYGYTF. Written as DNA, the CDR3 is TGCAGCGTCACGGGACAGGGAGACTATGGCTACACCTTC.